The next 24 T cell receptor beta chains were all read from a single sample in a study of T cell responses to AZD1222 COVID-19 vaccine. Repertoires were generated with immunoSEQ multiplex PCR, while TCRdb's copy carries only in-frame clones and drops some. Of roughly 93,000 clones listed, just over 85% are singletons. This material consisted of peripheral blood, taken on day 0 of AZD1222 vaccination. The receptor set was obtained from an adult in good health.

V gene TRBV6-5 combines with J gene TRBJ2-7; the match to TRBD1 covers 7 bases. Per germline, CDR1 MNHEY and CDR2 SVGAGI. The junction had 8 bases not matched to a gene; V was cut back by 6 bases and J by 0 bases. This CDR3 has 15 residues. As DNA, the CDR3 is TGTGCCAGCAGGACCGACAGGGTAAGCTCCTACGAGCAGTACTTC. Its protein product is CASRTDRVSSYEQYF.

The chain uses TRBV6-1 and TRBJ1-4, with TRBD1 as a possible D gene (5 bases). Germline V gene data show CDR1 as MNHNS and CDR2 as SASEGT. The V gene lost 0 bases and the J gene lost 6 bases, with 11 bases spanning the gap. The CDR3 is 15 amino acids. CDR3 residues: CASSEANRSYEKLFF. CDR3 DNA: TGTGCCAGCAGTGAAGCAAACAGGTCGTATGAAAAACTGTTTTTT.

The chain couples TRBV9 to TRBJ2-3; the match to TRBD2 covers 7 bases. The CDR3 runs 16 residues. With V trimmed by 3 bases and J by 4 bases, 11 bases remained unmatched. Germline V gives CDR1 SGDLS, CDR2 YYNGEE. This CDR3 reads CASSARLGGSADTQYF. DNA for the CDR3: TGTGCCAGCAGCGCCCGTCTTGGCGGGAGCGCAGATACGCAGTATTTT.

The chain couples TRBV4-3 to TRBJ1-6; 11 bases align to TRBD1. V lost 5 bases to trimming and J lost 4 bases; unmatched junction nucleotides: 13. This CDR3 comprises 19 residues. Germline lookup yields CDR1 LGHNA and CDR2 YSLEER. The DNA of the CDR3 is TGCGCCAGCAGCTTTAACCCGGGACAGGGGGAAGGATATAATTCACCCCTCCACTTT. Its protein product is CASSFNPGQGEGYNSPLHF.

The chain is built from TRBV6-2 or TRBV6-3 and TRBJ1-1; perhaps TRBD1 as D (5 bases). CDR3 length: 14 residues. CDR1 is MNHEY and CDR2 is SVGEGT in the germline V gene. V lost 5 bases and J lost 2, with 12 bases in between. CDR3 amino acids: CASSLQDFNTEAFF. CDR3 nucleotides: TGTGCCAGCAGTCTACAGGACTTCAACACTGAAGCTTTCTTT.

The rearrangement joins TRBV6-1 to TRBJ2-6; D might be TRBD1 (6 bases). Trimming cost V 4 bases and J 1 base, with 14 bases left between them. The germline V gene has CDR1 MNHNS and CDR2 SASEGT. CDR3 length: 17 amino acids. The CDR3 spells CASSGTVTPSGANVLTF. CDR3 sequence (DNA): TGTGCCAGCAGTGGGACAGTTACACCTTCTGGGGCCAACGTCCTGACTTTC.

The chain recombines TRBV30 with TRBJ1-6; D is uncertain. The V gene's germline CDR1 is GTSNPN and CDR2 SVGIG (reference sequence). Trimming took off 5 bases at V and 8 bases at J, with 10 bases between the two ends. There are 12 residues in the CDR3. The CDR3, as DNA: TGTGCCTGGGCCCAGACCGATTCACCCCTCCACTTT. This codes for CAWAQTDSPLHF.

In this sample, this clone turned up many times. The J gene is TRBJ2-7, the V gene TRBV21-1; the D call TRBD2 from the table was never checked on the DNA. TRBV21-1 is labeled a pseudogene. The CDR3 covers 17 residues. The CDR3 DNA is TGTGCCAGCCACTGGTCCTATTTGGGTTCCGGGGCCTACGAGCAGTACTTC. Protein product: CASHWSYLGSGAYEQYF.

The V gene is TRBV10-1, the J gene TRBJ2-7; tentative D call: TRBD1 (6 bases). This CDR3 is 15 amino acids long. V dropped 3 bases and J dropped 2 bases, with 14 bases sitting between them. CDR1 WNHNN and CDR2 SYGVQD come from the germline V gene (reference sequence). CDR3 in amino acids: CASSDGQSSPYEQYF. The CDR3 bases are TGCGCCAGCAGTGACGGACAGTCTTCTCCCTACGAGCAGTACTTC.

The rearrangement joins TRBV7-2 to TRBJ2-2; D is ambiguous. The germline V gene encodes CDR1 SGHTA and CDR2 FQGNSA. This CDR3 is 11 amino acids long. V lost 8 bases, J lost 4 bases, and 5 bases lay in between. DNA for the CDR3: TGTGCCAGCGCCTTCACCGGGGAGCTGTTTTTT. It yields the protein CASAFTGELFF.

The chain joins TRBV7-4 to TRBJ1-4, with D tentatively TRBD1 (5 bases). CDR1 is SGHVT and CDR2 is SQSDAQ in the germline V gene. CDR3 length: 15 amino acids. The ends were cut back, 4 bases at V and 5 bases at J, with 14 bases in the middle. The CDR3 protein is CASSYAGTDNEKLFF. In DNA form, the CDR3 reads TGTGCCAGCAGCTACGCCGGGACGGACAATGAAAAACTGTTTTTT.

The V and J genes are TRBV12-5 and TRBJ2-5; 8 bases match TRBD2. After removal of 2 bases from V and 2 bases from J, the junction contained 7 bases not matched to a gene. The CDR3 is 16 amino acids. Germline CDR1 and CDR2: LGHNT and FRNRAP. CDR3 DNA: TGTGCTAGTGGTTTGTTTAAGACTAGCGTACAAGAGACCCAGTACTTC. Protein: CASGLFKTSVQETQYF.

The chain has TRBV2 and TRBJ1-1; possible D gene TRBD1, 5 bases. The CDR3 has 13 residues. The germline CDR1 and CDR2 sequences are SNHLY and FYNNEI. V lost 8 bases to trimming and J lost 1 base, with 11 bases between them. The CDR3 is CASGGWKNTEAFF. The CDR3 DNA sequence: TGTGCCAGCGGGGGATGGAAGAACACTGAAGCTTTCTTT.

The chain couples TRBV7-9 to TRBJ2-5, with 9 bases identical to TRBD2. This CDR3 comprises 16 residues. Germline values: CDR1 SEHNR, CDR2 FQNEAQ (reference sequence). The V gene end was trimmed by 3 bases and the J gene end by 5 bases; junction bases not matched to a gene: 10. CDR3 sequence (DNA): TGTGCCAGCAGCTTTATAGCGGGGGCCATGAGGGAGACCCAGTACTTC. Translation gives CASSFIAGAMRETQYF.

The V call is TRBV4-1, the J call TRBJ2-3, with a weak D call TRBD1 (5 bases). V gave up 1 base and J gave up 6 bases, with 14 bases separating them. Per germline, CDR1 MGHRA and CDR2 YSYEKL. There are 15 residues in the CDR3. CDR3 DNA: TGCGCCAGCAGCCAAGGGCAGGGTCGGGTGGATACGCAGTATTTT. Its protein product is CASSQGQGRVDTQYF.

The rearrangement links TRBV3-1 (or the pseudogene TRBV3-2) to TRBJ2-3; D is possibly TRBD1 (5 bases). V lost 1 base to trimming and J lost 4 bases, with 6 bases between them. CDR1 LGHDT and CDR2 YNNKEL come from the germline V gene (reference sequence). This CDR3 is built from 13 residues. The CDR3 DNA reads as TGTGCCAGCAGCCAAGCCAGGGCAGATACGCAGTATTTT. Translating gives CASSQARADTQYF.

This rearrangement joins TRBV9 to TRBJ2-7; 7 bases fit TRBD1. In germline, CDR1 is SGDLS, CDR2 YYNGEE. The length of the CDR3 is 12 residues. With 4 bases clipped from V and 9 bases from J, the junction kept 7 bases outside the gene matches. CDR3 sequence reads: CASSSRTGAQYF. The CDR3 DNA sequence: TGTGCCAGCAGCTCAAGGACAGGCGCGCAGTACTTC.

V and J are TRBV2 and TRBJ1-4; 7 nucleotides match TRBD1. V lost 2 bases and J lost 1; bases outside the gene matches: 1. The CDR3 sequence is 15 residues long. CDR1 and CDR2 (germline): SNHLY, FYNNEI. DNA of the CDR3: TGTGCCAGCAGTGAACAGGGGGGAACTAATGAAAAACTGTTTTTT. Amino acid sequence: CASSEQGGTNEKLFF.

About this clone itself: The junction departs from germline at one end; a sequencing error may be responsible. The rearrangement links TRBV6-1 to TRBJ2-5, with 9 bases lining up with TRBD2. The CDR3 is 14 residues long. Germline values: CDR1 MNHNS, CDR2 SASEGT. The DNA for the CDR3 is TGTGCCAGCAGGGAAGTAGCGGGAGTGAAGACCCAGTACTTC. Its protein is CASREVAGVKTQYF.

V is TRBV6-2 or TRBV6-3 and J is TRBJ2-1; D gene unclear. Trimming took off 6 bases at V and 5 bases at J, with 11 bases between the two ends. The germline V gene has CDR1 MNHEY and CDR2 SVGEGT. CDR3 length: 13 residues. The CDR3 sequence: CASSRSRDNEQFF. As DNA, the CDR3 is TGTGCCAGCAGCCGTAGCAGAGACAATGAGCAGTTCTTC.

This chain links TRBV29-1 with TRBJ1-2; tentatively, D is TRBD1 (5 bases). The CDR3 sequence is 11 residues long. V lost 7 bases and J lost 3, with 9 bases in between. Germline V lookup: CDR1 SQVTM, CDR2 ANQGSEA. The CDR3 spells CSASGYYGYTF. The CDR3 bases are TGCAGCGCGTCAGGGTACTATGGCTACACCTTC.

The CDR3 DNA sequence: TGTGCCAGCAGCGTGGCGGGAAGTCGCAATTCACCCCTCCACTTT. Amino acid sequence: CASSVAGSRNSPLHF. V gene TRBV7-9 combines with J gene TRBJ1-6; D gene ambiguous. This CDR3 region has 15 residues. V was cut by 5 bases and J by 7 bases, with 15 bases left in between. The V gene's germline CDR1 is SEHNR and CDR2 FQNEAQ (reference sequence).

The genes are TRBV15 and TRBJ2-2, with TRBD2 matching over 9 bases. V shed 2 bases, J shed 4 bases, and the junction held 2 bases outside the gene matches. CDR3 length equals 15 residues. CDR1 LNHNV and CDR2 YYDKDF come from the germline V gene (reference sequence). Written as DNA, the CDR3 is TGTGCCACCAGCAGACTAGCGGGGCGCACCGGGGAGCTGTTTTTT. It codes for CATSRLAGRTGELFF. The full variable domain, its missing parts supplied by reference TRBV15 and TRBJ2-2, is DAMVIQNPRYQVTQFGKPVTLSCSQTLNHNVMYWYQQKSSQAPKLLFHYYDKDFNNEADTPDNFQSRRPNTSFCFLDIRSPGLGDTAMYLCATSRLAGRTGELFFGEGSRLTVL.

J is TRBJ2-3 and V is TRBV10-1; D perhaps matches TRBD2 (7 bases). The germline V gene encodes CDR1 WNHNN and CDR2 SYGVQD (reference sequence). The CDR3 loop spans 15 amino acids. The V end was cut by 2 bases, the J end by 6 bases, with 15 bases between. CDR3 in DNA: TGCGCCAGCAGTGAGCGGGGGGCTACGGAGGATACGCAGTATTTT. It is translated as CASSERGATEDTQYF.